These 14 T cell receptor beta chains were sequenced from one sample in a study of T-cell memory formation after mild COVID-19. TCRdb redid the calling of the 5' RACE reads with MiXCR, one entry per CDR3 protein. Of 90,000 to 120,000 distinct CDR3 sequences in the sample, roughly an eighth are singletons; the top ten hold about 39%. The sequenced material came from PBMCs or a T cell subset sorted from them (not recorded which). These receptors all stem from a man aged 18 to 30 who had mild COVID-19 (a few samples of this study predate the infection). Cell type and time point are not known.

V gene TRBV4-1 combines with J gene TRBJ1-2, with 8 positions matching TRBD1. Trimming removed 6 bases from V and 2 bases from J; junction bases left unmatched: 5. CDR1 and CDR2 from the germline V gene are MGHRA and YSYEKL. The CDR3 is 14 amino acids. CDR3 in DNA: TGCGCCAGCAGGGTTAACAGGGGGAACTATGGCTACACCTTC. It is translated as CASRVNRGNYGYTF.

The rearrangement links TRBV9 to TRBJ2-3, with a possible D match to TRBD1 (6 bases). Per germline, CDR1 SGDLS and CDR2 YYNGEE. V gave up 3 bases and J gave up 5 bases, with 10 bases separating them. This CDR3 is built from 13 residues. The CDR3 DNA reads TGTGCCAGCAGCGCACAGGGAGAAGATACGCAGTATTTT. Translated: CASSAQGEDTQYF. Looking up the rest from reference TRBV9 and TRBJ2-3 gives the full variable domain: DSGVTQTPKHLITATGQRVTLRCSPRSGDLSVYWYQQSLDQGLQFLIQYYNGEERAKGNILERFSAQQFPDLHSELNLSSLELGDSALYFCASSAQGEDTQYFGPGTRLTVL.

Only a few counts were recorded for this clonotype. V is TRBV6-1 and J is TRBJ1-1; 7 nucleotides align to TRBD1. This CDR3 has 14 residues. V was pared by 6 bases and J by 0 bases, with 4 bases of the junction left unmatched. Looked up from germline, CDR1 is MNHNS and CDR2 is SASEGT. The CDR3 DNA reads TGTGCCAGCAGAGCAGGGGGAATGAACACTGAAGCTTTCTTT. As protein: CASRAGGMNTEAFF.

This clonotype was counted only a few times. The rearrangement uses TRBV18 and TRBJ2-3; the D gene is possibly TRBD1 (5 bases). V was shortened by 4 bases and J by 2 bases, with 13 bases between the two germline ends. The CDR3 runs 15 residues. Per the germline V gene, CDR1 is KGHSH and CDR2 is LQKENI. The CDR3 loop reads CASSQRQRYTDTQYF. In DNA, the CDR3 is TGTGCCAGCTCACAGAGACAGCGTTACACAGATACGCAGTATTTT.

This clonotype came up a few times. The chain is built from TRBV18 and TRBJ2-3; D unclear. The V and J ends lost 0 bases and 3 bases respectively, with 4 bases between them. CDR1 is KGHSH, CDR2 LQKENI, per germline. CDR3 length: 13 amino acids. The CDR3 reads CASSPPTTDTQYF. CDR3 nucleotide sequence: TGTGCCAGCTCACCACCGACGACAGATACGCAGTATTTT.

CDR3 DNA: TGCGCCAGCAGTGAGTCTAGCGATAGCACAGATACGCAGTATTTT. Protein: CASSESSDSTDTQYF. This rearrangement joins TRBV10-2 to TRBJ2-3; D may be TRBD2 (5 bases). The CDR3 has 15 amino acids. Trimming cost V 0 bases and J 0 bases, with 7 bases left between them. Germline CDR1 is WSHSY and CDR2 is SAAADI.

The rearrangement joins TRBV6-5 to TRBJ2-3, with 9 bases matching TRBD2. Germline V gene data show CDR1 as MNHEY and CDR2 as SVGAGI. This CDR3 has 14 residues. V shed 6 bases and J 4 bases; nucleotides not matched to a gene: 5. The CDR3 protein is CASRAGGQSDTQYF. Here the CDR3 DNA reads TGTGCCAGCAGGGCGGGGGGGCAGTCAGATACGCAGTATTTT.

The CDR3 DNA sequence: TGTGCCAGCAGTTACTCTCCAGGCCGCAATGAAAAACTGTTTTTT. Its translation is CASSYSPGRNEKLFF. The rearrangement joins TRBV6-5 to TRBJ1-4; the D is unclear. Trimming took 0 bases from V and 5 from J, leaving 10 bases between them. Germline V CDR1 and CDR2: MNHEY, SVGAGI. This CDR3 comprises 15 residues.

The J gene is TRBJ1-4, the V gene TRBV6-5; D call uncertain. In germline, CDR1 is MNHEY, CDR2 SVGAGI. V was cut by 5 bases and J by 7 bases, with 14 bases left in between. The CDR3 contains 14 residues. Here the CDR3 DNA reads TGTGCCAGCAGTCCCGGACTCGCGGCTGAAAAACTGTTTTTT. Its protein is CASSPGLAAEKLFF.

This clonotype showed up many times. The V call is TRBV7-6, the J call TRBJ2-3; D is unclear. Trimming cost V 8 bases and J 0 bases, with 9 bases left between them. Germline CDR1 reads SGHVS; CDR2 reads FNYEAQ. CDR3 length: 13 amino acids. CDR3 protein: CASGRISTDTQYF. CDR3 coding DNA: TGTGCCAGCGGACGGATAAGCACAGATACGCAGTATTTT. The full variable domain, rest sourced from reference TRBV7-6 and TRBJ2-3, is GAGVSQSPRYKVTKRGQDVALRCDPISGHVSLYWYRQALGQGPEFLTYFNYEAQQDKSGLPNDRFSAERPEGSISTLTIQRTEQRDSAMYRCASGRISTDTQYFGPGTRLTVL.

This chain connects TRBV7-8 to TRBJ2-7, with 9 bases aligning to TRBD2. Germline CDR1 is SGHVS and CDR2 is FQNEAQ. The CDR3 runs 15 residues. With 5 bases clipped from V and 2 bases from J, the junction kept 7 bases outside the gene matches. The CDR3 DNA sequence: TGTGCCAGCAGCCTGCGCCCTAGCGGGGCCTACGAGCAGTACGTC. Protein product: CASSLRPSGAYEQYV.

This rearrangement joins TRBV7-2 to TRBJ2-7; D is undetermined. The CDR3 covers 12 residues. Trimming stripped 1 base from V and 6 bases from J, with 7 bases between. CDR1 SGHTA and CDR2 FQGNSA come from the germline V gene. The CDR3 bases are TGTGCCAGCAGCTTAGGGTACGGCGAGCAGTACGTC. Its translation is CASSLGYGEQYV.

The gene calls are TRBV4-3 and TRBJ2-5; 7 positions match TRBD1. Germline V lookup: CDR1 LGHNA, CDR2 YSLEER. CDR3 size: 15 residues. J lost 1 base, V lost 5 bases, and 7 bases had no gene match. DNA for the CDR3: TGCGCCAGCAGCTTCCGGGACAGTCCCCAAGAGACCCAGTACTTC. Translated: CASSFRDSPQETQYF.

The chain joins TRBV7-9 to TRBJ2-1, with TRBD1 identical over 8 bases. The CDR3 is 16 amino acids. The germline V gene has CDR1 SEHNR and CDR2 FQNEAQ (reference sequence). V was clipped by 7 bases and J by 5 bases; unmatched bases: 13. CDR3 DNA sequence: TGTGCCAGCAATAAAGCCGGGACAGGTCACGACAATGAGCAGTTCTTC. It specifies CASNKAGTGHDNEQFF.